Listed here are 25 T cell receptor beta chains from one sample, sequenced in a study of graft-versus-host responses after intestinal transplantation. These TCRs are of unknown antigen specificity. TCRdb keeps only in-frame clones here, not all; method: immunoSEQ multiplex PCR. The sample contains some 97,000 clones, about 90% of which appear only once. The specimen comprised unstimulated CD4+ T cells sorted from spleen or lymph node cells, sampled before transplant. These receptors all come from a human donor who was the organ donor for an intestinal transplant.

The CDR3 loop is CASSYSMLAGELFF. The CDR3 coding sequence is TGTGCCAGCAGTTACTCGATGCTCGCCGGGGAGCTGTTTTTT. This rearrangement joins TRBV6-6 to TRBJ2-2, with D unresolved. CDR1 is MNHNY, CDR2 SVGAGI, per germline (reference sequence). The CDR3 spans 14 residues. The germline V and J ends were trimmed by 0 bases and 6 bases, with 8 bases remaining between them.

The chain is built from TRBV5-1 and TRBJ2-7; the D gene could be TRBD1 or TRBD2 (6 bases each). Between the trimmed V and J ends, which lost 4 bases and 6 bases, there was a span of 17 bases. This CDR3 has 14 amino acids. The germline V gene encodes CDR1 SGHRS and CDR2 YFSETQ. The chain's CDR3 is CASSREPQGSEQYF. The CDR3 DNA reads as TGCGCCAGCAGCCGGGAGCCACAGGGTAGCGAGCAGTACTTC.

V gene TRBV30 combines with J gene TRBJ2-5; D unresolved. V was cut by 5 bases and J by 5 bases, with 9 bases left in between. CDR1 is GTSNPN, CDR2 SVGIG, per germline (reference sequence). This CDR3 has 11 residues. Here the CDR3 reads CAWGVGETQYF. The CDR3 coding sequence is TGTGCCTGGGGGGTCGGGGAGACCCAGTACTTC.

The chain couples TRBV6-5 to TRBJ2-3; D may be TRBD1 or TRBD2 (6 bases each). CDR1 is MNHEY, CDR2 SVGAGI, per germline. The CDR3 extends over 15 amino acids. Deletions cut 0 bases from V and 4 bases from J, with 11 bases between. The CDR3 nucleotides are TGTGCCAGCAGTTACTCGGAGGGGGGATCAGATACGCAGTATTTT. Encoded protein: CASSYSEGGSDTQYF.

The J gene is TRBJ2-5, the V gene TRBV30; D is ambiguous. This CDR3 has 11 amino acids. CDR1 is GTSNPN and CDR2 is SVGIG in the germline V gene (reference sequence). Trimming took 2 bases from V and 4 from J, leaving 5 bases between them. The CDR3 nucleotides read TGTGCCTGGAGTTCAGGAGAGACCCAGTACTTC. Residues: CAWSSGETQYF.

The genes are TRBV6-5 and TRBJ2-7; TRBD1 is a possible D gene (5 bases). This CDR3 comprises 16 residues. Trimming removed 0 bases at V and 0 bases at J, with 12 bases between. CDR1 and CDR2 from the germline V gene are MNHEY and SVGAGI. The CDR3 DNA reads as TGTGCCAGCAGTTACTCACAGGCGCAACTCTCCTACGAGCAGTACTTC. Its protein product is CASSYSQAQLSYEQYF.

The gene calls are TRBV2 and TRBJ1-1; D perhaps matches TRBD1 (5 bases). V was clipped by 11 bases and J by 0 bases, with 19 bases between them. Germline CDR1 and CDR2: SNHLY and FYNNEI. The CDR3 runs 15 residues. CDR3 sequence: CASIFKSGVNTEAFF. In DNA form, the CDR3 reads TGTGCCTCGATTTTTAAATCGGGGGTGAACACTGAAGCTTTCTTT.

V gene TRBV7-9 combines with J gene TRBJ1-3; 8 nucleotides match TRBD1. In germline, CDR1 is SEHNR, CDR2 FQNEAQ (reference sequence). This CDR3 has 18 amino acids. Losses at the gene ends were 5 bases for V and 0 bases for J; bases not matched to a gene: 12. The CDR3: CASSPSFTGGSSGNTIYF. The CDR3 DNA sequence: TGTGCCAGCAGCCCTTCATTTACAGGGGGTAGCTCTGGAAACACCATATATTTT.

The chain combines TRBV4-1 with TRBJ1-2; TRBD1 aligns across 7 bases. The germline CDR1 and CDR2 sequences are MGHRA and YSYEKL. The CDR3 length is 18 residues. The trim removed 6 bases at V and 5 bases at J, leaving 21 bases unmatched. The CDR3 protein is CASRSGHGYQGVSYGYTF. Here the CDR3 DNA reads TGCGCCAGCAGGTCCGGACACGGATACCAGGGGGTTAGTTATGGCTACACCTTC.

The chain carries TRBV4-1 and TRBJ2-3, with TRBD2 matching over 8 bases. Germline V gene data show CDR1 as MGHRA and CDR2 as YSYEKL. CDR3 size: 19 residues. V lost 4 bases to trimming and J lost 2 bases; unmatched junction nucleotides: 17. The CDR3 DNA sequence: TGCGCCAGCAGCCGTTTGGGATGGGTTGGCGGGGGGAACACAGATACGCAGTATTTT. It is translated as CASSRLGWVGGGNTDTQYF.

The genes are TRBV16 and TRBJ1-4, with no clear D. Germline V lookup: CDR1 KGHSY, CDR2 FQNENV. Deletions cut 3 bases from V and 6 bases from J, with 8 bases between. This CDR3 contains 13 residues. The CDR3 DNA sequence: TGTGCCAGCAGCCAGGTGAGAGATGAAAAACTGTTTTTT. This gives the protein CASSQVRDEKLFF.

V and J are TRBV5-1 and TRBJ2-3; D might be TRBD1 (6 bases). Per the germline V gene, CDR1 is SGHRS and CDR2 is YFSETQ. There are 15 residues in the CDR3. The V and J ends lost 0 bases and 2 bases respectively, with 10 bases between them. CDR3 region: CASSLANRATDTQYF. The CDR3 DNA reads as TGCGCCAGCAGCTTGGCCAACAGGGCCACAGATACGCAGTATTTT.

CDR3 coding DNA: TGTGCCAGCAGTGTGGTAGGGACAGGGACCCTCTACGAGCAGTACTTC. It yields the protein CASSVVGTGTLYEQYF. The chain carries TRBV2 and TRBJ2-7; 9 bases are shared with TRBD1. This CDR3 spans 16 amino acids. The germline V gene has CDR1 SNHLY and CDR2 FYNNEI. After removal of 4 bases from V and 3 bases from J, the junction contained 10 bases not matched to a gene.

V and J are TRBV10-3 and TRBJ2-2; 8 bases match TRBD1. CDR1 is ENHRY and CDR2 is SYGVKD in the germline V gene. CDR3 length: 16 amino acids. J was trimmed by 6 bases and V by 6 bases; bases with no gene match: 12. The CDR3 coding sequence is TGTGCCATCAGATTGGGACAGGCCCAGGGGCCCGGGGAGCTGTTTTTT. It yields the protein CAIRLGQAQGPGELFF.

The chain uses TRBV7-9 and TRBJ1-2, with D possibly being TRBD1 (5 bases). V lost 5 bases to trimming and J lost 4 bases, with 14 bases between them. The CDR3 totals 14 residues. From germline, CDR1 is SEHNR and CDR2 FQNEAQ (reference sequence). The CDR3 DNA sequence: TGTGCCAGCAGCACCCAGGGCGTCCTCTATGGCTACACCTTC. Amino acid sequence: CASSTQGVLYGYTF.

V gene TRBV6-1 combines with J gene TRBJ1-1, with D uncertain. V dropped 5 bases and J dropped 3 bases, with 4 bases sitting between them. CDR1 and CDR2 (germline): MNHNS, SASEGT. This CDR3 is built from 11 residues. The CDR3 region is CASSYHTEAFF. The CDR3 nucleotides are TGTGCCAGCAGTTATCACACTGAAGCTTTCTTT.

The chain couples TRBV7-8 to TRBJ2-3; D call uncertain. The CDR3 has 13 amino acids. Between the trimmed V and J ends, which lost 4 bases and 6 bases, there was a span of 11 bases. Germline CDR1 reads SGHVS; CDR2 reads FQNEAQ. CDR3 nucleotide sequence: TGTGCCAGCAGCTCACTTTTCATGGATACGCAGTATTTT. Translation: CASSSLFMDTQYF. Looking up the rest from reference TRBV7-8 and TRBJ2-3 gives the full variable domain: GAGVSQSPRYKVAKRGQDVALRCDPISGHVSLFWYQQALGQGPEFLTYFQNEAQLDKSGLPSDRFFAERPEGSVSTLKIQRTQQEDSAVYLCASSSLFMDTQYFGPGTRLTVL.

The CDR3: CASSISPQVGFGYTF. In nucleotides, the CDR3 is TGTGCCAGTAGTATTTCCCCTCAGGTCGGCTTTGGCTACACCTTC. The rearrangement uses TRBV19 and TRBJ1-2; D is unclear. CDR1 and CDR2 from the germline V gene are LNHDA and SQIVND (reference sequence). The CDR3 spans 15 residues. Trimming took 3 bases from V and 7 from J, leaving 18 bases between them.

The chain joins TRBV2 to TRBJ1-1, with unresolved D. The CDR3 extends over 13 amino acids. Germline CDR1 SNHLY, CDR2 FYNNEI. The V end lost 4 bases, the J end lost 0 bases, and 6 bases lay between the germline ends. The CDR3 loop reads CASSVQLNTEAFF. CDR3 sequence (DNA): TGTGCCAGCAGTGTGCAGCTGAACACTGAAGCTTTCTTT.

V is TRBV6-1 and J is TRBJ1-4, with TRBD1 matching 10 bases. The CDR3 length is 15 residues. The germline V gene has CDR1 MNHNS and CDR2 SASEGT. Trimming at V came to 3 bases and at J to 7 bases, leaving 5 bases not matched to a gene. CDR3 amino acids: CASSELGTGVEKLFF. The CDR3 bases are TGTGCCAGCAGTGAGCTCGGGACAGGGGTTGAAAAACTGTTTTTT.

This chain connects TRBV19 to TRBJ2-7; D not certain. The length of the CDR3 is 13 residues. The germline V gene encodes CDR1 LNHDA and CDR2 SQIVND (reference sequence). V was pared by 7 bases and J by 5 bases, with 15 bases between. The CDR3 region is CASKRPAQDEQYF. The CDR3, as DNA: TGTGCCAGTAAACGACCGGCTCAGGACGAGCAGTACTTC.

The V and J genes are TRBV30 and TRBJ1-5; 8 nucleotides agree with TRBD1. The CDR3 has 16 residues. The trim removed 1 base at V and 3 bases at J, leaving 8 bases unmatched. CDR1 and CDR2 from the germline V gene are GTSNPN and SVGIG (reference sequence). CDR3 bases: TGTGCCTGGAGTGCAGGGACAGGTCAAGCCAATCAGCCCCAGCATTTT. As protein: CAWSAGTGQANQPQHF.

CDR3 sequence: CASRTSSVTDTQYF. CDR3 in DNA: TGTGCCAGCAGGACTAGCAGTGTCACAGATACGCAGTATTTT. The genes are TRBV2 and TRBJ2-3; 7 nucleotides match TRBD2. This CDR3 has 14 residues. J gave up 2 bases and V 6 bases, and 5 bases lay outside the gene matches. Germline V gene sequence: CDR1 SNHLY, CDR2 FYNNEI.

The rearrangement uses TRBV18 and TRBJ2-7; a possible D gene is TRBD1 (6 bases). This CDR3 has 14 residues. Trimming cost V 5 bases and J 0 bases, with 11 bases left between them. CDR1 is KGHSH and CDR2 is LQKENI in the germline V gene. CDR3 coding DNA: TGTGCCAGCTCAAGGGGGACGGACTCCTACGAGCAGTACTTC. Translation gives CASSRGTDSYEQYF.

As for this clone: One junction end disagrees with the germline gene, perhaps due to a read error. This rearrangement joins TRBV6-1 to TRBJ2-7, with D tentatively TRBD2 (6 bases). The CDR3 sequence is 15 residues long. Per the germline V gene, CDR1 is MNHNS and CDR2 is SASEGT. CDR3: CASSEETGDPSEQYF. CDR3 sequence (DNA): TGTGCCAGCAGCGAAGAGACGGGGGACCCCTCCGAGCAGTACTTC.